These 12 T cell receptor beta chains came from one sample sequenced in a study of T cells in Graves' hyperthyroidism and ophthalmopathy. From RNA transcripts, TCR beta CDR3 regions were amplified. During a first-round RT-PCR of the TCR CDR3, the HTBI primer set was used. One entry per CDR3 protein results from TCRdb running MiXCR on the multiplex PCR reads. The table shows 560,000 or so distinct CDR3 sequences, with more than 45% occurring only once. The sequenced sample was peripheral blood or thyroid tissue (not recorded which). The receptor source for this set is a woman aged 18-30 years with Graves' hyperthyroidism.

This chain uses TRBV14 with TRBJ2-7; TRBD2 matches 9 bases. The V and J ends lost 3 bases and 8 bases, in that order; junction bases with no gene match: 5. This CDR3 comprises 13 residues. The V gene's germline CDR1 is SGHDN and CDR2 FVKESK. CDR3 loop: CASSHAGGPQQYF. Written as DNA, the CDR3 is TGTGCCAGCAGCCACGCGGGAGGGCCGCAGCAGTACTTC. The full variable domain, completed using reference TRBV14 and TRBJ2-7, is EAGVTQFPSHSVIEKGQTVTLRCDPISGHDNLYWYRRVMGKEIKFLLHFVKESKQDESGMPNNRFLAERTGGTYSTLKVQPAELEDSGVYFCASSHAGGPQQYFGPGTRLTVT.

This clonotype occurred many times. The rearrangement uses TRBV29-1 and TRBJ1-2; D is possibly TRBD1 (6 bases). The V end was cut by 8 bases, the J end by 5 bases, with 12 bases between. The germline gives CDR1 SQVTM, CDR2 ANQGSEA. CDR3 length: 11 amino acids. CDR3 in DNA: TGCAGCACAGGGCCCCAATATGGCTACACCTTC. It yields the protein CSTGPQYGYTF. The complete variable domain, with remaining parts taken from reference TRBV29-1 and TRBJ1-2, reads SAVISQKPSRDICQRGTSLTIQCQVDSQVTMMFWYRQQPGQSLTLIATANQGSEATYESGFVIDKFPISRPNLTFSTLTVSNMSPEDSSIYLCSTGPQYGYTFGSGTRLTVV.

This clonotype was detected many times. This chain links TRBV19 with TRBJ2-6; a weak D match, TRBD1 (6 bases). V lost 9 bases to trimming and J lost 2 bases, with 11 bases between them. Germline V lookup: CDR1 LNHDA, CDR2 SQIVND (reference sequence). CDR3 length: 14 residues. CDR3: CASSAGAGANVLTF. CDR3 nucleotide sequence: TGTGCCAGCAGTGCAGGGGCTGGGGCCAACGTCCTGACTTTC. Full variable domain (rest looked up from reference TRBV19 and TRBJ2-6): DGGITQSPKYLFRKEGQNVTLSCEQNLNHDAMYWYRQDPGQGLRLIYYSQIVNDFQKGDIAEGYSVSREKKESFPLTVTSAQKNPTAFYLCASSAGAGANVLTFGAGSRLTVL.

This clonotype was seen a single time. A single base separates this from a much larger clone, so it may be a read error. The chain carries TRBV7-2 and TRBJ2-7, with TRBD1 matching 9 bases. Germline V CDR1 and CDR2: SGHTA, FQGNSA. The V and J ends lost 6 bases and 3 bases, in that order; junction bases with no gene match: 6. The CDR3 extends over 14 amino acids. The CDR3 DNA follows: TGTGCCAGCAGGATGGACAGGGGAAACTACGAGCAGTACTTC. It translates to CASRMDRGNYEQYF. Full variable domain (remainder filled in from reference TRBV7-2 and TRBJ2-7): GAGVSQSPSNKVTEKGKDVELRCDPISGHTALYWYRQSLGQGLEFLIYFQGNSAPDKSGLPSDRFSAERTGGSVSTLTIQRTQQEDSAVYLCASRMDRGNYEQYFGPGTRLTVT.

This clonotype came up many times. The gene calls are TRBV25-1 and TRBJ2-7; D call uncertain. Trimming cost V 4 bases and J 4 bases, with 11 bases left between them. The CDR3 spans 13 residues. Germline CDR1 is MGHDK and CDR2 is SYGVNS. CDR3 in DNA: TGTGCCAGCAGTGTTGGTTCCGGGTACGAGCAGTACTTC. Its protein product is CASSVGSGYEQYF.

The V gene is TRBV15, the J gene TRBJ1-5; TRBD1 might be the D (6 bases). CDR1 LNHNV and CDR2 YYDKDF come from the germline V gene (reference sequence). Trimming took off 0 bases at V and 1 base at J, with 22 bases between the two ends. This CDR3 has 20 residues. The CDR3 sequence: CATSRETLALLRGSNQPQHF. The CDR3 coding sequence is TGTGCCACCAGCAGAGAGACCCTCGCCCTTTTAAGGGGGAGCAATCAGCCCCAGCATTTT.

Comment on this clonotype: Possible read error: a much larger clone is one base away. The chain has TRBV10-2 and TRBJ2-6, with no clear D. CDR1 is WSHSY and CDR2 is SAAADI in the germline V gene. This CDR3 has 15 residues. V was shortened by 8 bases and J by 5 bases, with 16 bases between the two germline ends. For the CDR3, the DNA is TGCGCCAGCTCTAGTGAAGTAGGTAGGGCCAACGTCCTGACTTTC. Translation gives CASSSEVGRANVLTF.

This clonotype was seen a few times. V is TRBV20-1 and J is TRBJ1-1, with D perhaps matching TRBD1 (6 bases). The CDR3 totals 13 residues. The V and J ends lost 3 bases and 7 bases respectively, with 15 bases between them. From germline, CDR1 is DFQATT and CDR2 SNEGSKA (reference sequence). The CDR3 nucleotides read TGCAGTGCTAGGCAGAGGGGGGAGGTTGAAGCTTTCTTT. Its translation is CSARQRGEVEAFF.

V usage is TRBV7-9 and J usage is TRBJ1-3; the D gene is possibly TRBD1 (5 bases). The CDR3 is 16 amino acids. V was pared by 2 bases and J by 1 base, with 12 bases between. Germline V gene sequence: CDR1 SEHNR, CDR2 FQNEAQ (reference sequence). As DNA, the CDR3 is TGTGCCAGCAGCTTACGTCGGGGGACGTCTGGAAACACCATATATTTT. It encodes CASSLRRGTSGNTIYF.

This clonotype was seen many times. The CDR3 loop is CATSRAMTGSRETQYF. CDR3 DNA: TGTGCCACCAGCAGAGCCATGACAGGATCACGGGAGACCCAGTACTTC. V gene TRBV15 combines with J gene TRBJ2-5; possible D gene TRBD1, 6 bases. The germline V gene has CDR1 LNHNV and CDR2 YYDKDF (reference sequence). The CDR3 totals 16 residues. V was cut by 1 base and J by 5 bases, with 17 bases left in between.

This clonotype turned up a few times. The chain couples TRBV19 to TRBJ2-5; possibly TRBD1 or TRBD2 for D (5 bases each). The V and J ends lost 5 bases and 2 bases respectively, with 12 bases between them. Germline CDR1 and CDR2: LNHDA and SQIVND (reference sequence). The CDR3 extends over 14 amino acids. CDR3 coding DNA: TGTGCCAGTAGTTGGGGACCGTGGCAAGAGACCCAGTACTTC. Its protein is CASSWGPWQETQYF.

This clonotype was observed a handful of times. The V call is TRBV25-1, the J call TRBJ2-3; D is unclear. From germline, CDR1 is MGHDK and CDR2 SYGVNS. V lost 5 bases and J 2 bases, leaving 8 bases between the germline ends. This CDR3 comprises 13 residues. CDR3: CASSPEITDTQYF. CDR3 DNA: TGTGCCAGCAGTCCAGAGATCACAGATACGCAGTATTTT.